One and the same sample provided the 4 T cell receptor beta chains below, sequenced in a study of cytomegalovirus exposure and HLA in healthy donors. The method was immunoSEQ multiplex PCR; TCRdb's version includes in-frame clones alone and lacks a portion of them. This table holds around 130,000 clones, about 84% found once. Sequenced input: PBMCs. The receptors originated from a woman aged 25 to 39 in good health and CMV-seronegative.

This sequence joins TRBV19 and TRBJ1-4, with D hard to call. The germline CDR1 and CDR2 sequences are LNHDA and SQIVND (reference sequence). This CDR3 is built from 13 residues. Trimming took off 10 bases at V and 8 bases at J, with 17 bases between the two ends. CDR3 loop: CATKGGFEEKLFF. The DNA of the CDR3 is TGTGCCACCAAGGGAGGGTTCGAGGAAAAACTGTTTTTT.

This rearrangement joins TRBV19 to TRBJ1-2, with D unresolved. Trimming shortened V by 6 bases and J by 4 bases, and 12 bases separated the two germline ends. Germline CDR1 is LNHDA and CDR2 is SQIVND (reference sequence). The CDR3 sequence is 13 residues long. CDR3 DNA: TGTGCCAGTAGCCTAGTAGGCGTCTATGGCTACACCTTC. Translation: CASSLVGVYGYTF.

The V and J genes are TRBV19 and TRBJ1-2; 7 bases line up with TRBD1. The CDR3 extends over 13 amino acids. CDR1 is LNHDA, CDR2 SQIVND, per germline (reference sequence). V gave up 6 bases and J gave up 4 bases; unmatched junction bases: 5. The CDR3 region is CASRTDRVYGYTF. CDR3 DNA: TGTGCCAGTAGAACAGACAGGGTCTATGGCTACACCTTC.

The chain's CDR3 is CASTLFRDRGNTGELFF. The CDR3 region has the DNA TGTGCCAGCACTCTTTTCCGGGACAGGGGTAACACCGGGGAGCTGTTTTTT. V usage is TRBV2 and J usage is TRBJ2-2; 10 bases map to TRBD1. The J segment lost 2 bases and the V segment lost 7 bases, leaving 10 bases of the junction unmatched. This CDR3 has 17 amino acids. CDR1 and CDR2 (germline): SNHLY, FYNNEI.